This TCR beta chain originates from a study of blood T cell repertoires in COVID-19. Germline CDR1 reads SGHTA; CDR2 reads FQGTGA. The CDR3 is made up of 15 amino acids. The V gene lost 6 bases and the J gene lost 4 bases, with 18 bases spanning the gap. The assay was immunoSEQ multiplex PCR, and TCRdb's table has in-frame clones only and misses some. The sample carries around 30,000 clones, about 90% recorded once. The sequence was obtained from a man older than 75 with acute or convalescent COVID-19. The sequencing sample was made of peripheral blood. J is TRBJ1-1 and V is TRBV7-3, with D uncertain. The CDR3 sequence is CASSFFRVPATEAFF. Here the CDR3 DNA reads TGTGCCAGCAGTTTTTTCCGGGTCCCGGCCACTGAAGCTTTCTTT.